The 25 T cell receptor beta chains presented below share a single source sample, sequenced in a study of CD8 T cells in Susac syndrome. Reverse transcription used roughly 0.45 to 1 ug RNA and random hexamers. TCRdb re-analysed the immunoSEQ multiplex PCR reads in MiXCR, keeping a single row per CDR3 protein. The table has under 70,000 distinct CDR3 sequences, approximately 92% seen once. Sequencing was carried out using CD8+ T cells from PBMCs. Every receptor here comes from a human donor in good health.

The chain uses TRBV4-3 and TRBJ1-1, with D uncertain. Trimming stripped 0 bases from V and 8 bases from J, with 13 bases between. The CDR3 is 14 amino acids. Germline-derived CDR1 and CDR2 are LGHNA and YSLEER. CDR3 in DNA: TGCGCCAGCAGCCAAGATCGGGCCCACCCCGAAGCTTTCTTT. The encoded protein is CASSQDRAHPEAFF.

The chain recombines TRBV12-3 or TRBV12-4 with TRBJ1-1; 7 bases map to TRBD1. This CDR3 contains 14 residues. V lost 0 bases, J lost 5 bases, and 3 bases stayed unmatched. This CDR3 is CASSLAARGTEAFF. In DNA, the CDR3 is TGTGCCAGCAGTTTAGCTGCCAGGGGGACTGAAGCTTTCTTT.

In this sample, this clonotype turned up once. V gene TRBV28 combines with J gene TRBJ2-1; D ambiguous. Trimming removed 3 bases at V and 5 bases at J, with 11 bases between. The germline V gene encodes CDR1 MDHEN and CDR2 SYDVKM. The CDR3 runs to 14 residues. The CDR3 nucleotides are TGTGCCAGCAGTTTGGCGGATGGAAACAATGAGCAGTTCTTC. Translation: CASSLADGNNEQFF.

The V call is TRBV10-1, the J call TRBJ2-7; the D gene could be TRBD1 or TRBD2 (5 bases each). Trimming shortened V by 8 bases and J by 3 bases, and 14 bases separated the two germline ends. This CDR3 has 13 amino acids. Germline V lookup: CDR1 WNHNN, CDR2 SYGVQD (reference sequence). The CDR3 nucleotides are TGCGCCAGCGGAGATGGGGACGACTACGAGCAGTACTTC. As protein: CASGDGDDYEQYF.

V is TRBV2 and J is TRBJ2-7; no reliable D call. Trimming left V 3 bases short and J 2 bases short, with 8 bases between. CDR1 and CDR2 from the germline V gene are SNHLY and FYNNEI. The CDR3 contains 13 residues. CDR3 residues: CASSDPQTYEQYF. The CDR3 region has the DNA TGTGCCAGCAGTGACCCACAGACCTACGAGCAGTACTTC.

V usage is TRBV20-1 and J usage is TRBJ2-1, with D hard to call. Germline V lookup: CDR1 DFQATT, CDR2 SNEGSKA (reference sequence). The V end was cut by 4 bases, the J end by 3 bases, with 10 bases between. The CDR3 consists of 13 residues. The CDR3 nucleotides read TGCAGTGCTAACCGGGCGAACTACAATGAGCAGTTCTTC. It is translated as CSANRANYNEQFF.

CDR3 bases: TGTGCCAGCAGTTCGGCGGGACGGCCTGATTCACCCCTCCACTTT. Its translation: CASSSAGRPDSPLHF. V usage is TRBV5-4 and J usage is TRBJ1-6, with D perhaps TRBD1 (5 bases). Germline V lookup: CDR1 SGHNT, CDR2 YYREEE (reference sequence). Trimming cost V 5 bases and J 8 bases, with 17 bases left between them. The CDR3 is 15 amino acids.

The V gene is TRBV5-1, the J gene TRBJ1-4; 10 bases fit TRBD1. V shed 5 bases, J shed 8 bases, and the junction held 15 bases outside the gene matches. Germline loops: CDR1 SGHRS, CDR2 YFSETQ. The CDR3 sequence is 17 residues long. The chain's CDR3 is CASRSWDRGGLGEKLFF. CDR3 sequence (DNA): TGCGCCAGCAGATCCTGGGACAGGGGCGGCTTAGGGGAAAAACTGTTTTTT.

This chain links TRBV7-9 with TRBJ1-1; D call uncertain. This CDR3 is 10 amino acids long. From germline, CDR1 is SEHNR and CDR2 FQNEAQ (reference sequence). V shed 2 bases and J shed 8 bases, with 3 bases lying between them. The CDR3 DNA reads as TGTGCCAGCAGCTTATTGGAAGCTTTCTTT. This sequence encodes CASSLLEAFF.

The rearrangement joins TRBV10-3 to TRBJ2-7; 7 bases fit TRBD1. Trimming cost V 6 bases and J 2 bases; bases outside gene matches: 1. CDR1 ENHRY and CDR2 SYGVKD come from the germline V gene. The CDR3 sequence is 12 residues long. The CDR3 nucleotides read TGTGCCATCAGGGGACAGACCTACGAGCAGTACTTC. Translated: CAIRGQTYEQYF.

This chain joins TRBV7-9 and TRBJ2-1; a possible D gene is TRBD1 (6 bases). The CDR3 extends over 15 amino acids. CDR1 is SEHNR, CDR2 FQNEAQ, per germline (reference sequence). V gave up 5 bases and J gave up 12 bases, with 23 bases separating them. The CDR3 region is CASSPGFLMGAGQFF. CDR3 nucleotide sequence: TGTGCCAGCAGCCCAGGCTTTCTTATGGGGGCCGGGCAGTTCTTC.

V usage is TRBV9 and J usage is TRBJ2-7, with TRBD1 matching 7 bases. CDR1 SGDLS and CDR2 YYNGEE come from the germline V gene. V lost 4 bases, J lost 4 bases, and 5 bases stayed unmatched. The CDR3 runs 13 residues. DNA of the CDR3: TGTGCCAGCAGCCCTCGGGACAGTTACGAGCAGTACTTC. This sequence encodes CASSPRDSYEQYF.

The chain recombines TRBV12-3 or TRBV12-4 with TRBJ1-1, with TRBD1 identical over 8 bases. The CDR3 contains 14 residues. V was clipped by 5 bases and J by 4 bases; unmatched bases: 6. CDR3 bases: TGTGCCAGCAGTCCTGGACAGGGTCTCACTGAAGCTTTCTTT. This translates into CASSPGQGLTEAFF.

The chain has TRBV15 and TRBJ2-3; unclear D gene. Trimming shortened V by 5 bases and J by 6 bases, and 24 bases separated the two germline ends. The germline V gene has CDR1 LNHNV and CDR2 YYDKDF (reference sequence). The CDR3 spans 17 residues. The CDR3 DNA follows: TGTGCCACCAGCGGACGACGAGTGGCCTTTGAAAAGGATACGCAGTATTTT. This codes for CATSGRRVAFEKDTQYF. Together with reference TRBV15 and TRBJ2-3, the CDR3 gives the full variable domain: DAMVIQNPRYQVTQFGKPVTLSCSQTLNHNVMYWYQQKSSQAPKLLFHYYDKDFNNEADTPDNFQSRRPNTSFCFLDIRSPGLGDTAMYLCATSGRRVAFEKDTQYFGPGTRLTVL.

The genes are TRBV27 and TRBJ1-5; TRBD1 is a possible D gene (6 bases). CDR3 length: 17 amino acids. V lost 4 bases, J lost 4 bases, and 20 bases lay in between. Germline V gene sequence: CDR1 MNHEY, CDR2 SMNVEV (reference sequence). Here the CDR3 DNA reads TGTGCCAGCAGTTGGGGGCGGGGGGACCACCAAAATCAGCCCCAGCATTTT. This encodes CASSWGRGDHQNQPQHF.

The V gene is TRBV20-1, the J gene TRBJ1-5, with D tentatively TRBD1 (5 bases). This CDR3 has 15 amino acids. Per the germline V gene, CDR1 is DFQATT and CDR2 is SNEGSKA (reference sequence). Trimming removed 0 bases from V and 6 bases from J, with 15 bases in between. Here the CDR3 reads CSARDPLRDGQPQHF. Here the CDR3 DNA reads TGCAGTGCTAGAGACCCACTCAGGGACGGTCAGCCCCAGCATTTT.

The chain is built from TRBV2 and TRBJ1-5; no definite D call. The CDR3 covers 17 residues. The V gene lost 5 bases and the J gene lost 0 bases, with 17 bases spanning the gap. Per germline, CDR1 SNHLY and CDR2 FYNNEI. CDR3 nucleotides: TGTGCCAGCAGTCCGGAGCCCGGCAGTTATAGCAATCAGCCCCAGCATTTT. Translation: CASSPEPGSYSNQPQHF.

The gene calls are TRBV20-1 and TRBJ1-2; D gene unclear. This CDR3 is built from 12 residues. Per germline, CDR1 DFQATT and CDR2 SNEGSKA (reference sequence). Trimming took 0 bases from V and 4 from J, leaving 6 bases between them. CDR3 sequence reads: CSAREAAYGYTF. Written as DNA, the CDR3 is TGCAGTGCTAGAGAGGCAGCCTATGGCTACACCTTC.

The chain links TRBV6-1 to TRBJ1-4, with 8 bases that match TRBD1. From germline, CDR1 is MNHNS and CDR2 SASEGT. The CDR3 runs to 16 residues. V dropped 4 bases and J dropped 7; count of bases not matched to a gene: 11. CDR3 nucleotides: TGTGCCAGCAGTGGCGGGGGCCAGGGGGCAAGTGAAAAACTGTTTTTT. This codes for CASSGGGQGASEKLFF.

J is TRBJ2-2 and V is TRBV19, with D hard to call. This CDR3 is 13 amino acids long. Looked up from germline, CDR1 is LNHDA and CDR2 is SQIVND (reference sequence). V shed 3 bases and J shed 8 bases, with 10 bases lying between them. The CDR3 DNA is TGTGCCAGTAGTATTTCTAACCCAGGGGAGCTGTTTTTT. Translated: CASSISNPGELFF.

The genes are TRBV4-3 and TRBJ2-1; D is undetermined. CDR3 length: 16 amino acids. V was clipped by 1 base and J by 8 bases, with 18 bases between them. Germline CDR1 is LGHNA and CDR2 is YSLEER. In DNA, the CDR3 is TGCGCCAGCAGCCAAGCGAACAGCGAGGTTGGCTATGAGCAGTTCTTC. This gives the protein CASSQANSEVGYEQFF.

This clonotype was counted a single time. The rearrangement uses TRBV5-6 and TRBJ1-1; D call uncertain. Per germline, CDR1 SGHDT and CDR2 YYEEEE. This CDR3 region has 14 residues. Trimming took 4 bases from V and 0 from J, leaving 10 bases between them. CDR3 in DNA: TGTGCCAGCAGCGGAAGCAACATGAACACTGAAGCTTTCTTT. This sequence encodes CASSGSNMNTEAFF.

This sequence joins TRBV12-3 or TRBV12-4 and TRBJ2-5, with D unclear. The ends were cut back, 5 bases at V and 4 bases at J, with 17 bases in the middle. This CDR3 comprises 15 residues. As DNA, the CDR3 is TGTGCCAGCAGTCCCCTCCAGGTTGGGCGAGAGACCCAGTACTTC. It specifies CASSPLQVGRETQYF.

The chain combines TRBV7-9 with TRBJ1-1, with a possible D match to TRBD1 (5 bases). The CDR3 is 14 amino acids. Trimming cost V 5 bases and J 4 bases, with 14 bases left between them. Germline lookup yields CDR1 SEHNR and CDR2 FQNEAQ (reference sequence). CDR3 region: CASSIRGRATEAFF. The CDR3 DNA reads as TGTGCCAGCAGCATAAGAGGCAGGGCCACTGAAGCTTTCTTT.

The genes are TRBV6-5 and TRBJ2-1; D is perhaps TRBD1 or TRBD2 (5 bases each). Germline V gene lookup returns CDR1 MNHEY and CDR2 SVGAGI. The ends were cut back, 0 bases at V and 0 bases at J, with 15 bases in the middle. The CDR3 consists of 18 residues. This chain's CDR3 is CASSYSIGGESSYNEQFF. Written as DNA, the CDR3 is TGTGCCAGCAGTTACTCGATTGGGGGAGAAAGCTCCTACAATGAGCAGTTCTTC.